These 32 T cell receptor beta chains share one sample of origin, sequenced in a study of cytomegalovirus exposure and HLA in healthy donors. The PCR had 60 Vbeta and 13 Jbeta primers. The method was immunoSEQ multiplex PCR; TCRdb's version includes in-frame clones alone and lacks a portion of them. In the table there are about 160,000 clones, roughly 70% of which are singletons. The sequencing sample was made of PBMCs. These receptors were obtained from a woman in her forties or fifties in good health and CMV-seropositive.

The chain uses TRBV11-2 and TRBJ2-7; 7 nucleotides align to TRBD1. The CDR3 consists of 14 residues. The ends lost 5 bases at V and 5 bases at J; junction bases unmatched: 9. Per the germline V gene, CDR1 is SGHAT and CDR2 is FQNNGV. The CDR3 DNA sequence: TGTGCCAGCAGCCAAATGCGACAGGGCCACGAGCAGTACTTC. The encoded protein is CASSQMRQGHEQYF.

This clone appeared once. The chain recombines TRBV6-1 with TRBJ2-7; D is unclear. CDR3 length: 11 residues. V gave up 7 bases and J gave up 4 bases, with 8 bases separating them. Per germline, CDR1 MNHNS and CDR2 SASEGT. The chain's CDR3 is CASKNTYEQYF. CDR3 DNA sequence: TGTGCCAGCAAAAACACGTACGAGCAGTACTTC.

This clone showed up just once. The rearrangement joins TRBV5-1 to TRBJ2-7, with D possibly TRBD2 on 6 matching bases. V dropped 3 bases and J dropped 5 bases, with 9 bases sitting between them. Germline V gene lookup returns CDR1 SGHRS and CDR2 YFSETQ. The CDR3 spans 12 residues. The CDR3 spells CASSSTSHEQYF. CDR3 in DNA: TGCGCCAGCAGCTCGACTAGTCACGAGCAGTACTTC.

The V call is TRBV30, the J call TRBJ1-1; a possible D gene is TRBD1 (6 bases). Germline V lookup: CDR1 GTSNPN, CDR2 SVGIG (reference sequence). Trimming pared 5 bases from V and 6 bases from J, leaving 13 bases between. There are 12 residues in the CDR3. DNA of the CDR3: TGTGCCTGGGGGCAGGGGTCGGCTGAAGCTTTCTTT. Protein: CAWGQGSAEAFF.

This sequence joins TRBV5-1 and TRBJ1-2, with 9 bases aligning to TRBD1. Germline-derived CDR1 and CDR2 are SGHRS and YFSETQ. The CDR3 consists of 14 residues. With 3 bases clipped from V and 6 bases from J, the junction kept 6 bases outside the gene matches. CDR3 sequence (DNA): TGCGCCAGCAGCTCGGATACAGGGGGCGATGGCTACACCTTC. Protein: CASSSDTGGDGYTF.

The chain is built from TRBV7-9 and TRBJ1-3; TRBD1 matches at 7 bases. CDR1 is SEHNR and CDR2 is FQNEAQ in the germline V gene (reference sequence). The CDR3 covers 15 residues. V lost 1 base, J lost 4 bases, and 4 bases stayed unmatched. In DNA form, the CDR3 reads TGTGCCAGCAGCTTAGTCGGGACAGAGGGAAACACCATATATTTT. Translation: CASSLVGTEGNTIYF.

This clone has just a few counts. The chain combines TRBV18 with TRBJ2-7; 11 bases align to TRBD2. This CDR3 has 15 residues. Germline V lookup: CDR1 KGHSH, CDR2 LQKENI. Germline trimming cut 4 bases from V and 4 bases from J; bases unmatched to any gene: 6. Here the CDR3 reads CASSLTGLADYEQYF. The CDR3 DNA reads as TGTGCCAGCTCACTCACGGGACTAGCGGATTACGAGCAGTACTTC. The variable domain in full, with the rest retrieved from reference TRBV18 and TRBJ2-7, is NAGVMQNPRHLVRRRGQEARLRCSPMKGHSHVYWYRQLPEEGLKFMVYLQKENIIDESGMPKERFSAEFPKEGPSILRIQQVVRGDSAAYFCASSLTGLADYEQYFGPGTRLTVT.

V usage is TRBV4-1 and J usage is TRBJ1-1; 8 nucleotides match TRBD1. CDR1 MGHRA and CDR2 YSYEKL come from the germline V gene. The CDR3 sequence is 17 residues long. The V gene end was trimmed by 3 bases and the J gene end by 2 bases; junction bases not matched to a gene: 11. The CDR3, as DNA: TGCGCCAGCAGCCAGGGCCAGGGGGCGCGGGGTAACACTGAAGCTTTCTTT. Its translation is CASSQGQGARGNTEAFF.

The CDR3 here is CASSHPGQIISPLHF. The CDR3, as DNA: TGTGCCAGCAGCCACCCGGGACAGATAATTTCACCCCTCCACTTT. The chain couples TRBV4-2 to TRBJ1-6; 7 nucleotides agree with TRBD1. The CDR3 is made up of 15 amino acids. The germline gives CDR1 LGHNA, CDR2 YNFKEQ. With V trimmed by 3 bases and J by 9 bases, 8 bases remained unmatched.

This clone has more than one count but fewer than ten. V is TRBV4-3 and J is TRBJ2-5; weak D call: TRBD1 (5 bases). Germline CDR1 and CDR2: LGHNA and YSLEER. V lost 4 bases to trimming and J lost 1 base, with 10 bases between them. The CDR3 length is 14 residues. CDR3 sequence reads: CASSRQTVQETQYF. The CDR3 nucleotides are TGCGCCAGCAGCCGCCAGACAGTCCAAGAGACCCAGTACTTC.

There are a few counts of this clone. For the CDR3, the DNA is TGTGCCAGCAGTCCCGGGACTAGGGGATTAACGTTGTACTTC. Protein product: CASSPGTRGLTLYF. The rearrangement links TRBV2 to TRBJ2-7; TRBD2 matches 8 bases. V lost 5 bases and J lost 12; bases outside the gene matches: 15. This CDR3 contains 14 residues. Germline V lookup: CDR1 SNHLY, CDR2 FYNNEI.

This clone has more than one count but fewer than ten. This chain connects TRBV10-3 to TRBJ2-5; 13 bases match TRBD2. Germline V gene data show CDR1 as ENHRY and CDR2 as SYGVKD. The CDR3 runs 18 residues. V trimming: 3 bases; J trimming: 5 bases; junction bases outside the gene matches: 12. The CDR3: CAISDPQRTSGGRETQYF. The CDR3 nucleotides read TGTGCCATCAGTGATCCCCAACGGACTAGCGGGGGTCGGGAGACCCAGTACTTC.

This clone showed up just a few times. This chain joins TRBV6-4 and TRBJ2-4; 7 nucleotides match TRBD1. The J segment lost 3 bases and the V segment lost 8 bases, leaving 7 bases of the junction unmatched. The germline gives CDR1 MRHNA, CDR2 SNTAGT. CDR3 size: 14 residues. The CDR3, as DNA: TGTGCCAGCGCCAAGGGACAGAACAAAAACATTCAGTACTTC. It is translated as CASAKGQNKNIQYF.

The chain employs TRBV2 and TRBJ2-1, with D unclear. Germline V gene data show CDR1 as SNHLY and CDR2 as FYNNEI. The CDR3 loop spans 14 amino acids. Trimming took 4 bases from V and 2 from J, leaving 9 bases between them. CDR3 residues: CASSVGPAYNEQFF. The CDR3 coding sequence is TGTGCCAGCAGTGTCGGTCCTGCCTACAATGAGCAGTTCTTC.

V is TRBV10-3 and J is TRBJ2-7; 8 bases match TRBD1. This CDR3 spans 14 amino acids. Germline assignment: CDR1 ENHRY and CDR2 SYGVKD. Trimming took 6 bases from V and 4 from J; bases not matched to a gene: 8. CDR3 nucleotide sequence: TGTGCCATCAGCAAGACAGGGGAAAGGTACGAGCAGTACTTC. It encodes CAISKTGERYEQYF.

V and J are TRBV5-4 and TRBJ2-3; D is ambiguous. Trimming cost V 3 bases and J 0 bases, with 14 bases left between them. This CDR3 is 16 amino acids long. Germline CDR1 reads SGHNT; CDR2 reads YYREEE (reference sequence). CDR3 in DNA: TGTGCCAGCAGCTCAGCGTTCGGTTCTAGCACAGATACGCAGTATTTT. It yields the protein CASSSAFGSSTDTQYF.

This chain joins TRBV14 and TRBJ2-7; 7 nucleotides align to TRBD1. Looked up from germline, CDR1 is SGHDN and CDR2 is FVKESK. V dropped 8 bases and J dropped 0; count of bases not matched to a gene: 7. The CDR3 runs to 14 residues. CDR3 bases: TGTGCCAGCTCCGACAGGGCTCCCTCCTACGAGCAGTACTTC. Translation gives CASSDRAPSYEQYF.

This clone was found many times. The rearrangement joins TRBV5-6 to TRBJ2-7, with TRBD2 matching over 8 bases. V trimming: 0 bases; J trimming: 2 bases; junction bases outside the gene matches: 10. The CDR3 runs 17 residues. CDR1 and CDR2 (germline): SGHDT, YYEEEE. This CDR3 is CASSLGLGGGTTYEQYF. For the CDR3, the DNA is TGTGCCAGCAGCTTGGGCTTGGGCGGGGGGACCACCTACGAGCAGTACTTC.

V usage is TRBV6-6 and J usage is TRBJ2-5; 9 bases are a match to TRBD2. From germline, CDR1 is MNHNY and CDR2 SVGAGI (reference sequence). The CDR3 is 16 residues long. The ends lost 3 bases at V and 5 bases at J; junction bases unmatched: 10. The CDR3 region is CASSYRAGGPGETQYF. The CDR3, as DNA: TGTGCCAGCAGTTATAGGGCGGGGGGGCCAGGTGAGACCCAGTACTTC.

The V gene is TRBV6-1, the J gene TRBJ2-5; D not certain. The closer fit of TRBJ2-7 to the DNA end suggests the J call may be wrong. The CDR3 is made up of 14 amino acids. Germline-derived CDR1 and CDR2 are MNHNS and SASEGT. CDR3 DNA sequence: TGTGCCAGCAGTGAGTGGGCTATGCTCTACGAGCAGTACTTC. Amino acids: CASSEWAMLYEQYF.

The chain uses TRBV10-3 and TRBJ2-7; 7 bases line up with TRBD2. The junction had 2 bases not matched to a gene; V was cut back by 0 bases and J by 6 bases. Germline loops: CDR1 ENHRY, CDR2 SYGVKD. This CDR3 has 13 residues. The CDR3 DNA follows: TGTGCCATCAGTGAGTCGGGGAGGGTCGAGCAGTACTTC. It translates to CAISESGRVEQYF.

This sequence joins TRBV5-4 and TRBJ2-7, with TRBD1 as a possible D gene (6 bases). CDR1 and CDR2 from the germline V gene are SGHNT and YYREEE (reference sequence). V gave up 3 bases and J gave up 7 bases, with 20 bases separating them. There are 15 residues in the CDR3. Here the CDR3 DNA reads TGTGCCAGCAGCTCTCGGGACACCCTCTTGACTGAGCAGTACTTC. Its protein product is CASSSRDTLLTEQYF.

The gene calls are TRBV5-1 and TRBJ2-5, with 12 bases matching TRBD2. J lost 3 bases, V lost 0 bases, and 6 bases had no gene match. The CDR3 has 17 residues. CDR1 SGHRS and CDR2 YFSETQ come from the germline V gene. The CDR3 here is CASSLALRLAGEETQYF. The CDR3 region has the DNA TGCGCCAGCAGCTTGGCCTTAAGACTAGCGGGGGAAGAGACCCAGTACTTC. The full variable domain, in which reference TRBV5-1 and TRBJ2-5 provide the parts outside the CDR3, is KAGVTQTPRYLIKTRGQQVTLSCSPISGHRSVSWYQQTPGQGLQFLFEYFSETQRNKGNFPGRFSGRQFSNSRSEMNVSTLELGDSALYLCASSLALRLAGEETQYFGPGTRLLVL.

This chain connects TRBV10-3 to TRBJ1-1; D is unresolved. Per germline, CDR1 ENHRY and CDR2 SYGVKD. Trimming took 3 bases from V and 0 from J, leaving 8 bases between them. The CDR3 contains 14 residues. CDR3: CAISDGVMNTEAFF. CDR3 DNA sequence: TGTGCCATCAGTGACGGGGTTATGAACACTGAAGCTTTCTTT.

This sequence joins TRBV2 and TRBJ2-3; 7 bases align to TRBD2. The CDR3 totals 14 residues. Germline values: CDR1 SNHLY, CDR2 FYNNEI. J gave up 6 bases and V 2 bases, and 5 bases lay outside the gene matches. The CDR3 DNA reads TGTGCCAGCAGTGAACCGGGACTACGGGATACGCAGTATTTT. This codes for CASSEPGLRDTQYF.

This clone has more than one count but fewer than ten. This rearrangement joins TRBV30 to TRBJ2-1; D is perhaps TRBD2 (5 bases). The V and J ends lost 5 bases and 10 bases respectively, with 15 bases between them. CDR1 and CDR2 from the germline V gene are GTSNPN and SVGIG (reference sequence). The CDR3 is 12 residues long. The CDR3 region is CAWDAGPGEQFF. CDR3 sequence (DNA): TGTGCCTGGGACGCGGGCCCCGGGGAGCAGTTCTTC.

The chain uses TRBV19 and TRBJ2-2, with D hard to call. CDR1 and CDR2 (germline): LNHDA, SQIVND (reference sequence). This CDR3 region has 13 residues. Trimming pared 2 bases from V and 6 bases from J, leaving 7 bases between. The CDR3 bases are TGTGCCAGTAGTATAACGAGTGCCGGGGAGCTGTTTTTT. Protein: CASSITSAGELFF.

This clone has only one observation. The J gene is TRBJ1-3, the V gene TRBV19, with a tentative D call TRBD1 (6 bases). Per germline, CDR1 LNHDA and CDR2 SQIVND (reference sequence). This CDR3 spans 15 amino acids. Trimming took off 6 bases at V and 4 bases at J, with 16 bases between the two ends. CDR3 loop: CASSDTGRLGNTIYF. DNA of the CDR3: TGTGCCAGTAGCGACACAGGGCGACTGGGAAACACCATATATTTT.

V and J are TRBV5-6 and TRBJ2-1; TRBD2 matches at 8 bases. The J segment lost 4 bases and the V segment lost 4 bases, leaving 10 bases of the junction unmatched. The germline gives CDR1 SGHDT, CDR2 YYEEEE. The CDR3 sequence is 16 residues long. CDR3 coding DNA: TGTGCCAGCAGCGACCTGGGTAGCGGGGAGTACAATGAGCAGTTCTTC. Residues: CASSDLGSGEYNEQFF. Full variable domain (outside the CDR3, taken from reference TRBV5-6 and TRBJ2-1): DAGVTQSPTHLIKTRGQQVTLRCSPKSGHDTVSWYQQALGQGPQFIFQYYEEEERQRGNFPDRFSGHQFPNYSSELNVNALLLGDSALYLCASSDLGSGEYNEQFFGPGTRLTVL.

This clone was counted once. This CDR3 is CASSLGQGNQPQHF. CDR3 sequence (DNA): TGTGCCAGCAGCTTGGGACAGGGGAATCAGCCCCAGCATTTT. The chain links TRBV13 to TRBJ1-5, with 10 bases matching TRBD1. V lost 3 bases and J lost 4; bases outside the gene matches: 0. This CDR3 comprises 14 residues. Germline V gene sequence: CDR1 PRHDT, CDR2 FYEKMQ (reference sequence).

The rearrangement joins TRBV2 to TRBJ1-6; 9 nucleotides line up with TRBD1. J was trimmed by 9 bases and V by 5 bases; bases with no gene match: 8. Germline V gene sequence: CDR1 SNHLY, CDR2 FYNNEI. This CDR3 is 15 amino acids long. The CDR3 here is CASSLSGQGGSPLHF. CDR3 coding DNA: TGTGCCAGCAGTTTATCGGGACAGGGAGGTTCACCCCTCCACTTT.

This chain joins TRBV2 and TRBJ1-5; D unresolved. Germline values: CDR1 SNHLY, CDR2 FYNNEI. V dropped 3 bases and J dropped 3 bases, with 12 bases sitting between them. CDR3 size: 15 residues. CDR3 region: CASSDVQSFNQPQHF. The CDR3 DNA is TGTGCCAGCAGTGACGTACAGTCGTTCAATCAGCCCCAGCATTTT.